This entry describes one TCR beta chain. Its antigen specificity is not known. Base qualities are not at hand, and no much larger clone is one base apart. This record comes from a study of blood T cell repertoires in COVID-19 (dated by TCRdb to 2018 to 2020). Notes on the research overall: Samples from collaborators originated in the United States, Italy and Spain and spanned both the acute and convalescent phases of COVID-19. The prospective study material was composed of cDNA or gDNA derived from T cells, B-cell-depleted T cells, or PBMCs. Subjects who had been exposed to COVID-19, were actively infected with it, or had recovered from it provided the deeply sampled blood TCRbeta repertoires that made up the dataset. The repertoires were made available in a free public database intended to serve as a resource for research on the immune response to SARS-CoV-2. Samples came from the ongoing ImmuneRACE study (first 160 participants) plus 1,254 subjects from 6 global collaborators. Sample metadata almost always included a de-identified subject ID, COVID-19 status, age in years and sex. HLA class I and class II types, where available, came from metadata supplied by the sample provider rather than from assay-based typing.

Findings and caveats that apply to the study as a whole: How much clinical and demographic metadata was included differed by source and by participant, and the metadata was provided uncurated.

TCRbeta CDR3 regions were amplified from genomic DNA using the immunoSEQ Assay, a bias-controlled multiplex PCR. Processing in the source paper ran as follows. The number of nucleated cells in each sample was estimated from the amplification of reference gene primers within the assay. Sequence reads were collapsed and filtered to measure the absolute abundance of every unique TCRbeta CDR3 rearrangement. For each sample, productive Simpson clonality was calculated by taking the square root of Simpson's diversity index across productive rearrangements. The source is immuneACCESS, and TCRdb retained only in-frame sequences with V and J called. Part of the clones is not carried over; for the studies checked, unresolved V genes explain less than half of this, and the remainder is unexplained. V and J calls and clone size are as listed in that table; D and trimming were resolved from the DNA. The sample contains approximately 81,000 clones, roughly 82% of them found a single time. The top ten hold 7% to 9.5% of the sample.

V is shortened by 2 bases, J by 3 bases, and the region joining them spans 11 bases. Taken from cysteine to phenylalanine, the CDR3 has 14 residues. Just CDR3 DNA is preserved here, 42 bases in frame from base 1. The germline V gene (reference sequence) supplies CDR1 LGHDT and CDR2 YNNKEL. Collaborating institutions collected whole blood in K2EDTA tubes following their own protocols. For TCRbeta analysis, collaborators shipped samples as frozen whole blood, isolated PBMCs, or DNA extracted from either of those sample types. The V and J segments used are TRBV3-1 (or the pseudogene TRBV3-2) and TRBJ2-7; the D gene cannot be named for sure. The sequenced sample was peripheral blood. This sequence was found in a human donor in a cohort sampled during active COVID-19. This receptor carries the CDR3 CASSQRGRNYEQYF. In nucleotides, the sequence is TGTGCCAGCAGCCAACGCGGCCGGAACTACGAGCAGTACTTC.